Shown below are 7 T cell receptor beta chains from a single sample sequenced in a study of cytomegalovirus exposure and HLA in healthy donors. PCR employed 60 Vbeta and 13 Jbeta primers. Some clones are missing from TCRdb's copy, which holds only in-frame ones; the method was immunoSEQ multiplex PCR. This sample has 180,000 or so clones, with 75% to 80% found just once. The source material was PBMCs. These receptors were obtained from a man aged 35-49 years in good health and CMV-seropositive.

The V and J genes are TRBV2 and TRBJ2-5, with TRBD1 matching 8 bases. V was pared by 4 bases and J by 4 bases, with 5 bases of the junction left unmatched. Germline V gene data show CDR1 as SNHLY and CDR2 as FYNNEI. CDR3 length: 14 residues. The CDR3 is CASSGGQGRETQYF. For the CDR3, the DNA is TGTGCCAGCAGTGGAGGACAGGGAAGAGAGACCCAGTACTTC.

The chain carries TRBV28 and TRBJ1-2, with unresolved D. The CDR3 runs to 15 residues. CDR1 is MDHEN and CDR2 is SYDVKM in the germline V gene. Trimming removed 1 base from V and 2 bases from J, with 11 bases in between. The CDR3 loop is CASSLSPGRNYGYTF. CDR3 DNA: TGTGCCAGCAGTTTATCCCCGGGGAGAAACTATGGCTACACCTTC.

The chain is built from TRBV29-1 and TRBJ2-2, with a weak D call TRBD1 (5 bases). This CDR3 region has 15 residues. Germline-derived CDR1 and CDR2 are SQVTM and ANQGSEA. The V end was cut by 4 bases, the J end by 0 bases, with 12 bases between. CDR3 region: CSVVGAPSNTGELFF. In DNA form, the CDR3 reads TGCAGCGTTGTTGGGGCCCCCTCGAACACCGGGGAGCTGTTTTTT.

This clone has a single count. The chain links TRBV5-1 to TRBJ2-5, with 7 bases lining up with TRBD1. V lost 1 base, J lost 4 bases, and 13 bases stayed unmatched. This CDR3 spans 17 amino acids. Germline V gene sequence: CDR1 SGHRS, CDR2 YFSETQ. The CDR3 bases are TGCGCCAGCAGCTTGTTCGCAAGGGGGCGCGTCGGAGAGACCCAGTACTTC. Amino acids: CASSLFARGRVGETQYF.

The chain joins TRBV6-4 to TRBJ1-1, with 8 bases that match TRBD1. Germline V lookup: CDR1 MRHNA, CDR2 SNTAGT. V was clipped by 6 bases and J by 1 base; unmatched bases: 4. CDR3 length: 14 residues. The CDR3 is CASSPGQENTEAFF. CDR3 sequence (DNA): TGTGCCAGCAGCCCGGGACAGGAGAACACTGAAGCTTTCTTT.

The V call is TRBV2, the J call TRBJ2-3; 9 nucleotides agree with TRBD2. The V gene's germline CDR1 is SNHLY and CDR2 FYNNEI. The junction had 6 bases not matched to a gene; V was cut back by 10 bases and J by 1 base. This CDR3 region has 14 residues. CDR3 sequence reads: CATEGGRGTDTQYF. In nucleotides, the CDR3 is TGTGCCACAGAGGGCGGGAGGGGCACAGATACGCAGTATTTT. The entire variable domain, with the rest obtained from reference TRBV2 and TRBJ2-3, is as follows: EPEVTQTPSHQVTQMGQEVILRCVPISNHLYFYWYRQILGQKVEFLVSFYNNEISEKSEIFDDQFSVERPDGSNFTLKIRSTKLEDSAMYFCATEGGRGTDTQYFGPGTRLTVL.

The CDR3 DNA reads as TGTGCCAGCAGCGTAGACGGGAGGGGAGGCTATGGCTACACCTTC. This gives the protein CASSVDGRGGYGYTF. The chain joins TRBV9 to TRBJ1-2, with D possibly being TRBD1 (5 bases). The CDR3 covers 15 residues. V gave up 0 bases and J gave up 4 bases, with 13 bases separating them. Germline-derived CDR1 and CDR2 are SGDLS and YYNGEE.